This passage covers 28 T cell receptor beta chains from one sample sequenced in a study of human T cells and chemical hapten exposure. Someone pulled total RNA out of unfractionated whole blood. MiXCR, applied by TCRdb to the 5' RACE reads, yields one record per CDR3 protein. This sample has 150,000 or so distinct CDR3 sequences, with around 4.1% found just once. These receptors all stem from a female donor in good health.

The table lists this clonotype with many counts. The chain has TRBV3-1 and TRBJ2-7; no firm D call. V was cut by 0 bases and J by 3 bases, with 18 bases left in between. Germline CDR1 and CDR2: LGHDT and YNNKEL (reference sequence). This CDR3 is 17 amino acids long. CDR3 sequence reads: CASSQDLKQSSYYEQYF. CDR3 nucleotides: TGTGCCAGCAGCCAAGATTTAAAGCAGTCTTCCTACTACGAGCAGTACTTC.

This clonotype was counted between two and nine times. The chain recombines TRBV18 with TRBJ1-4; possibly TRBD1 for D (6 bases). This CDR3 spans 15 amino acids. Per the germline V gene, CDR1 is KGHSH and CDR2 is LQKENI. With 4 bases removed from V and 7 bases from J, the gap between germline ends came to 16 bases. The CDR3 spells CASSLLGQTGEKLFF. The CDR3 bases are TGTGCCAGCTCACTGCTCGGACAGACGGGTGAAAAACTGTTTTTT.

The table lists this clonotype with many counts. CDR3 in amino acids: CSVLVGAGNYGYTF. In DNA form, the CDR3 reads TGCAGTGTGTTAGTTGGGGCAGGGAATTATGGCTACACCTTC. This chain uses TRBV20-1 with TRBJ1-2; maybe TRBD1 (5 bases). CDR3 length: 14 amino acids. Germline CDR1 is DFQATT and CDR2 is SNEGSKA (reference sequence). V was clipped by 7 bases and J by 5 bases, with 20 bases between them.

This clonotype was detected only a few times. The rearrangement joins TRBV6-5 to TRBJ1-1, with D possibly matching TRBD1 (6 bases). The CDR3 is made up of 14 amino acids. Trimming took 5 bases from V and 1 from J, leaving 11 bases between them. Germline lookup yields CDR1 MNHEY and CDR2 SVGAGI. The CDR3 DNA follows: TGTGCCAGCAGTAGAACAGGGTGGAACACTGAAGCTTTCTTT. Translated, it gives CASSRTGWNTEAFF.

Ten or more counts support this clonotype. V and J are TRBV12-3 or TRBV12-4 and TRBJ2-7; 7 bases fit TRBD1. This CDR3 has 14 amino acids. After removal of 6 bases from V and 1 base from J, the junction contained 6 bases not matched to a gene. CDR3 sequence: CASSPTGPSYEQYF. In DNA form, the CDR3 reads TGTGCCAGCAGCCCGACAGGGCCATCCTACGAGCAGTACTTC.

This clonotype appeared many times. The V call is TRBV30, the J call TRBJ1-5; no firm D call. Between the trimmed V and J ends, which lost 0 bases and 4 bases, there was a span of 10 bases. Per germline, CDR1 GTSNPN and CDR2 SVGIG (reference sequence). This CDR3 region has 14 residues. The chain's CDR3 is CAWSVRAFNQPQHF. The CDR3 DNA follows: TGTGCCTGGAGTGTACGGGCCTTTAATCAGCCCCAGCATTTT.

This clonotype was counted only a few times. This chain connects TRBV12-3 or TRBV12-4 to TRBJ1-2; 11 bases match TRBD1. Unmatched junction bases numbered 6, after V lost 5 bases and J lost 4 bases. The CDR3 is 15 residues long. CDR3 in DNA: TGTGCCAGCAGTAATTCCGGGACAGGGGGCTATGGCTACACCTTC. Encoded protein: CASSNSGTGGYGYTF.

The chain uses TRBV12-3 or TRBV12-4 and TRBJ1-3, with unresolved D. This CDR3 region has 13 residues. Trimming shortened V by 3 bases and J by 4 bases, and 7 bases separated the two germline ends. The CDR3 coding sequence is TGTGCCAGCAGTTTCGGGTTAGGAAACACCATATATTTT. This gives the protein CASSFGLGNTIYF.

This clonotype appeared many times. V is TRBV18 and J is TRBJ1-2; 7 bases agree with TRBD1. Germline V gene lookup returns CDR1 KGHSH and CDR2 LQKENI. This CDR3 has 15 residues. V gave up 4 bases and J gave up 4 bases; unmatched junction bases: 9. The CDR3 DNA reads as TGTGCCAGCTCACACCGACAGGGTCGGACCTATGGCTACACCTTC. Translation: CASSHRQGRTYGYTF.

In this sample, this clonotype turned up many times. The CDR3, as DNA: TGTGCCAGCAGTTTGACAGGGCGGTGGACTGAAGCTTTCTTT. Encoded protein: CASSLTGRWTEAFF. V is TRBV2 and J is TRBJ1-1; TRBD1 agrees at 7 bases. Germline CDR1 and CDR2: SNHLY and FYNNEI. Trimming took 5 bases from V and 5 from J; bases not matched to a gene: 8. This CDR3 has 14 amino acids. Variable domain in full (rest from reference TRBV2 and TRBJ1-1): EPEVTQTPSHQVTQMGQEVILRCVPISNHLYFYWYRQILGQKVEFLVSFYNNEISEKSEIFDDQFSVERPDGSNFTLKIRSTKLEDSAMYFCASSLTGRWTEAFFGQGTRLTVV.

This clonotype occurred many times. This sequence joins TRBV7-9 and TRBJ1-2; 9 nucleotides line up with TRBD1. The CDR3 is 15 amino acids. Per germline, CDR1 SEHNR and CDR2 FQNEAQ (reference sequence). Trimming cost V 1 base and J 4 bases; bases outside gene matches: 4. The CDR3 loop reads CASSLGTGDPYGYTF. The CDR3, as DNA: TGTGCCAGCAGCTTAGGGACAGGGGATCCCTATGGCTACACCTTC.

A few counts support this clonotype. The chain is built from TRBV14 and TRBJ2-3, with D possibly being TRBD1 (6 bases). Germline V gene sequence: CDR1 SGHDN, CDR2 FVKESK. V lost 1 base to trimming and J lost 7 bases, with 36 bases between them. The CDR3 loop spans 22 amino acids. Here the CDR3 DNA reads TGTGCCAGCAGCCAAGTGGGCAAGCGCCAACAGGGTTTCTCTAGTAAGGAACATACGCAGTATTTT. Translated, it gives CASSQVGKRQQGFSSKEHTQYF.

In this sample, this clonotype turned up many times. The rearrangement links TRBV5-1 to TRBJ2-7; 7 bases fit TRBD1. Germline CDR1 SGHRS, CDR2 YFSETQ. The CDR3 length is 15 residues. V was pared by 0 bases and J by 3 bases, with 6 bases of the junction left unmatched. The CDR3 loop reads CASSLEGAQFYEQYF. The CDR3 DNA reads TGCGCCAGCAGCTTGGAGGGGGCGCAGTTCTACGAGCAGTACTTC. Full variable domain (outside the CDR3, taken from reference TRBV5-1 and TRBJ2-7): KAGVTQTPRYLIKTRGQQVTLSCSPISGHRSVSWYQQTPGQGLQFLFEYFSETQRNKGNFPGRFSGRQFSNSRSEMNVSTLELGDSALYLCASSLEGAQFYEQYFGPGTRLTVT.

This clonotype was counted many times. The CDR3 DNA reads as TGTGCCAGCTCCTCAGTCCCAGGGCTGAGCAATCAGCCCCAGCATTTT. Protein product: CASSSVPGLSNQPQHF. The chain employs TRBV18 and TRBJ1-5; possibly TRBD1 for D (5 bases). This CDR3 region has 16 residues. Trimming shortened V by 6 bases and J by 1 base, and 16 bases separated the two germline ends. The germline CDR1 and CDR2 sequences are KGHSH and LQKENI.

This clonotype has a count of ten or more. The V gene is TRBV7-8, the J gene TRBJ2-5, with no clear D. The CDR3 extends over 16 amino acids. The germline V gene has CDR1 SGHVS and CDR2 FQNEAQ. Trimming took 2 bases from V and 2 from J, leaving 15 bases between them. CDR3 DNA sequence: TGTGCCAGCAGCTTAACGTTTTCGGGTGGTCAAGAGACCCAGTACTTC. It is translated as CASSLTFSGGQETQYF.

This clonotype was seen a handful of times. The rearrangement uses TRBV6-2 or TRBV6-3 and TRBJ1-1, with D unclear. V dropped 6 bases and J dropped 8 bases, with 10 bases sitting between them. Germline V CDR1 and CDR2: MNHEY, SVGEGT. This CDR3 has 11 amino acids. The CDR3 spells CASSPGREAFF. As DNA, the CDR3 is TGTGCCAGCAGCCCCGGACGGGAAGCTTTCTTT.

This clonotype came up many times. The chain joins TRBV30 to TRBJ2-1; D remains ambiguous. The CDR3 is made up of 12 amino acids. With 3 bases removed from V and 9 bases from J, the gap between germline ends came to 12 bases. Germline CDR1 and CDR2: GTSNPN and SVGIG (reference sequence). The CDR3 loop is CAWSRVRLEQFF. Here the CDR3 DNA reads TGTGCCTGGAGCCGCGTCCGGCTTGAGCAGTTCTTC.

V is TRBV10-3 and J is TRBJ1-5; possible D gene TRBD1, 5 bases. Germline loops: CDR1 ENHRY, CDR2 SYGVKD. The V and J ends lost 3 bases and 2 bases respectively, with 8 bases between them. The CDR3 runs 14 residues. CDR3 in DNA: TGTGCCATCAGTGATGGAGGGGGCAATCAGCCCCAGCATTTT. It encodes CAISDGGGNQPQHF.

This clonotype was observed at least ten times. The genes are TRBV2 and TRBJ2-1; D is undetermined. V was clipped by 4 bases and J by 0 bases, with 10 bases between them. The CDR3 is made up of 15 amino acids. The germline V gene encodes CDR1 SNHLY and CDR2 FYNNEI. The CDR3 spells CASSVGASSYNEQFF. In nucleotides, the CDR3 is TGTGCCAGCAGTGTAGGCGCCAGCTCCTACAATGAGCAGTTCTTC.

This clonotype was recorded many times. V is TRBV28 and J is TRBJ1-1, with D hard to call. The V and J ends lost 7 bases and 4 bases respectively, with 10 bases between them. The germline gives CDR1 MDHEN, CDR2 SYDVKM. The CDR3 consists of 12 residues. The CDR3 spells CASKRAGTEAFF. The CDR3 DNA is TGTGCCAGCAAGAGGGCAGGCACTGAAGCTTTCTTT. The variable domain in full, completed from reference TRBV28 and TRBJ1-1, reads DVKVTQSSRYLVKRTGEKVFLECVQDMDHENMFWYRQDPGLGLRLIYFSYDVKMKEKGDIPEGYSVSREKKERFSLILESASTNQTSMYLCASKRAGTEAFFGQGTRLTVV.

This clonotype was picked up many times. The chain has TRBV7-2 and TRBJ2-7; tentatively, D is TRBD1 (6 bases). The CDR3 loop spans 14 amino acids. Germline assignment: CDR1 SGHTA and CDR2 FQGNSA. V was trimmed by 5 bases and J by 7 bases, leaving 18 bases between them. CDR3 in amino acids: CASSPEATGDEQYF. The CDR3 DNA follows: TGTGCCAGCAGCCCCGAGGCGACAGGAGATGAGCAGTACTTC. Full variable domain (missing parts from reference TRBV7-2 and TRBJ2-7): GAGVSQSPSNKVTEKGKDVELRCDPISGHTALYWYRQSLGQGLEFLIYFQGNSAPDKSGLPSDRFSAERTGGSVSTLTIQRTQQEDSAVYLCASSPEATGDEQYFGPGTRLTVT.

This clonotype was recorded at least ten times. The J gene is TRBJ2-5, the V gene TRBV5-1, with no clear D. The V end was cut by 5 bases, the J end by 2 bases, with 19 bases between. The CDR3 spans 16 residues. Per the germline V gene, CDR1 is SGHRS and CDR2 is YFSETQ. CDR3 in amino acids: CASSRRRLGRQETQYF. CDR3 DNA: TGCGCCAGCAGTAGGCGACGACTTGGCCGGCAAGAGACCCAGTACTTC.

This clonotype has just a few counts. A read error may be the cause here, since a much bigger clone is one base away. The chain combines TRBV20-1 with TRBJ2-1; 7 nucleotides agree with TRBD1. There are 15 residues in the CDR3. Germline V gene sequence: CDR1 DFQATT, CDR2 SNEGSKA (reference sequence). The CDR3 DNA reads TGCAGCACAAGCCGCCCAGGGGGATCCTACAATGAGCAGTTCTTC. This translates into CSTSRPGGSYNEQFF.

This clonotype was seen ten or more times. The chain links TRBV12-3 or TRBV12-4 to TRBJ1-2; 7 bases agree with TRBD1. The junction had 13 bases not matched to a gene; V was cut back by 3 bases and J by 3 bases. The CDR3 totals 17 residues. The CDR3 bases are TGTGCCAGCAGTTTTTGGGTGACAGGGAAGGTTGACTATGGCTACACCTTC. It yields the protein CASSFWVTGKVDYGYTF.

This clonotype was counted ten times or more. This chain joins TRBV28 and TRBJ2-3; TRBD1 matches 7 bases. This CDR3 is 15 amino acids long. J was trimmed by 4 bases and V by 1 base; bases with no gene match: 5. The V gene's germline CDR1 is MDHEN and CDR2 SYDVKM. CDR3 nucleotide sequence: TGTGCCAGCAGTTTATCGCGGACAGGAGCAGATACGCAGTATTTT. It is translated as CASSLSRTGADTQYF.

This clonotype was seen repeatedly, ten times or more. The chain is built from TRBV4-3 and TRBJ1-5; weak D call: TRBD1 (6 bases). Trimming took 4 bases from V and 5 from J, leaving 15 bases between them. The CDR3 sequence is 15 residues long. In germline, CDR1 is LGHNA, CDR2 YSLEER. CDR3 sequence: CASSRRADSYQPQHF. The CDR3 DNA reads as TGCGCCAGCAGCCGTAGGGCGGACAGCTATCAGCCCCAGCATTTT.

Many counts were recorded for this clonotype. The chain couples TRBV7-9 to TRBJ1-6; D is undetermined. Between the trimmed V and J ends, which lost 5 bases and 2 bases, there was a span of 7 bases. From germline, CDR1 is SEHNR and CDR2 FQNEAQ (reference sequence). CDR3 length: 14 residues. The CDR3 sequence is CASSLQAYNSPLHF. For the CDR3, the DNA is TGTGCCAGCAGCCTCCAGGCCTATAATTCACCCCTCCACTTT.

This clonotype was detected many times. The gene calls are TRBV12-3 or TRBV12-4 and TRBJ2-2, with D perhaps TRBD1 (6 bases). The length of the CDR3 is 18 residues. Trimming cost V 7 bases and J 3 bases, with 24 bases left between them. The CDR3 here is CASTRGDATSGDTGELFF. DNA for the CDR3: TGTGCCAGCACCCGAGGGGATGCAACTTCAGGGGACACCGGGGAGCTGTTTTTT.